The 12 T cell receptor beta chains below come from one sample, sequenced in a study of human T cells and chemical hapten exposure. Time point described: patch test 3, about 24 weeks after DPC sensitization. Documented treatment: therapeutic diphenylcyclopropenone sensitization with weekly scalp DPC. The authors extracted total RNA from unfractionated whole blood. TCRdb reprocessed the RACE reads with MiXCR, giving one entry per CDR3 protein. Of around 40,000 distinct CDR3 sequences in the sample, roughly 13% were seen once. Specimen: whole blood, collected in connection with sensitization to the hapten diphenylcyclopropenone (DPC). The receptors come from a woman in her thirties or forties with alopecia areata. Some clones in this sample may be carry-over from other donors' samples.

This clonotype was recorded a few times. The chain carries TRBV11-3 and TRBJ2-7; the match to TRBD2 covers 9 bases. Germline-derived CDR1 and CDR2 are SGHNT and YENEEA. J gave up 0 bases and V 6 bases, and 15 bases lay outside the gene matches. The CDR3 has 18 residues. CDR3 sequence reads: CASRGLAGSILGSYEQYF. The CDR3 DNA reads TGTGCCAGCAGAGGCCTAGCGGGATCCATCCTAGGCTCCTACGAGCAGTACTTC.

This clonotype appeared many times. CDR3 loop: CASRRGLGNEQYF. The CDR3 DNA follows: TGTGCCAGCAGACGGGGACTAGGGAACGAGCAGTACTTC. The chain carries TRBV6-2 or TRBV6-3 and TRBJ2-7, with 8 bases matching TRBD2. The CDR3 consists of 13 residues. Trimming took 6 bases from V and 5 from J; bases not matched to a gene: 6. CDR1 and CDR2 (germline): MNHEY, SVGEGT.

This clonotype was seen only a few times. This rearrangement joins TRBV21-1 to TRBJ1-1. TRBV21-1 corresponds to a pseudogene. The CDR3 contains 12 residues. In DNA, the CDR3 is TGTGCCAGCAGCCCAATGAACACTGAAGCTTTCTTT. Encoded protein: CASSPMNTEAFF.

This clonotype was recorded at least ten times. The chain uses TRBV28 and TRBJ1-2; 7 bases are shared with TRBD1. There are 13 residues in the CDR3. J was trimmed by 5 bases and V by 5 bases; bases with no gene match: 5. CDR1 is MDHEN and CDR2 is SYDVKM in the germline V gene. The CDR3 loop reads CASSPRQGYGYTF. Here the CDR3 DNA reads TGTGCCAGCAGTCCTCGACAGGGTTATGGCTACACCTTC.

This clonotype qualifies as medium-sized. This chain joins TRBV12-3 or TRBV12-4 and TRBJ1-2; 9 nucleotides line up with TRBD1. Trimming removed 4 bases from V and 3 bases from J; junction bases left unmatched: 6. The CDR3 has 15 amino acids. Here the CDR3 reads CASSSPGQGDYGYTF. The CDR3 nucleotides are TGTGCCAGCAGTTCCCCGGGACAGGGCGACTATGGCTACACCTTC.

This clonotype was seen repeatedly, ten times or more. J is TRBJ2-7 and V is TRBV12-3 or TRBV12-4; D perhaps matches TRBD1 (6 bases). The germline V and J ends were trimmed by 5 bases and 0 bases, with 11 bases remaining between them. The CDR3 has 14 amino acids. CDR3 protein: CASSPGTNSYEQYF. The CDR3 nucleotides are TGTGCCAGCAGTCCCGGGACAAACTCCTACGAGCAGTACTTC.

This clonotype occurred a few times. V gene TRBV7-7 combines with J gene TRBJ1-1; D is undetermined. V shed 5 bases and J shed 6 bases, with 13 bases lying between them. This CDR3 contains 13 residues. Looked up from germline, CDR1 is SSHAT and CDR2 is FNYEAQ (reference sequence). The CDR3 reads CASSPGGVAEAFF. The CDR3 DNA reads as TGTGCCAGCAGCCCTGGTGGGGTGGCTGAAGCTTTCTTT.

This clonotype was seen at least ten times. This chain connects TRBV5-1 to TRBJ2-7; no clear D gene. V was clipped by 5 bases and J by 3 bases, with 12 bases between them. CDR3 length: 13 amino acids. Germline V gives CDR1 SGHRS, CDR2 YFSETQ. The CDR3 DNA is TGCGCCAGCAGGTCGGCAGCCGGCTACGAGCAGTACTTC. It yields the protein CASRSAAGYEQYF.

The CDR3 DNA sequence: TGTGCCATCAGCGCAGGGGGCGCACAGGAGACCCAGTACTTC. It is translated as CAISAGGAQETQYF. This chain uses TRBV10-3 with TRBJ2-5; TRBD1 matches 8 bases. Unmatched junction bases numbered 8, after V lost 6 bases and J lost 5 bases. CDR3 length: 14 residues. Germline assignment: CDR1 ENHRY and CDR2 SYGVKD.

A word on this clonotype: This clone may be a read error of a much larger clone one base away. This chain links TRBV28 with TRBJ1-1; 9 bases agree with TRBD1. With V trimmed by 10 bases and J by 5 bases, 8 bases remained unmatched. CDR1 is MDHEN and CDR2 is SYDVKM in the germline V gene. The CDR3 spans 13 residues. The CDR3 sequence: CANRPGQGTEAFF. CDR3 coding DNA: TGTGCCAACAGACCTGGACAGGGGACTGAAGCTTTCTTT.

This clonotype was counted only a few times. The V call is TRBV6-1, the J call TRBJ2-7; TRBD2 aligns across 7 bases. The length of the CDR3 is 16 residues. From germline, CDR1 is MNHNS and CDR2 SASEGT. V shed 7 bases, J shed 1 base, and the junction held 13 bases outside the gene matches. The CDR3 reads CASTQSGGYPSYEQYF. DNA of the CDR3: TGTGCCAGCACTCAATCGGGGGGTTACCCATCCTACGAGCAGTACTTC.

Many counts were recorded for this clonotype. The gene calls are TRBV6-6 and TRBJ2-2; tentatively, D is TRBD2 (6 bases). V lost 2 bases and J lost 7, with 8 bases in between. The length of the CDR3 is 13 residues. Germline values: CDR1 MNHNY, CDR2 SVGAGI (reference sequence). The CDR3 nucleotides are TGTGCCAGCAGTTACGTCGGGAGCGGGGAGCTGTTTTTT. Its translation is CASSYVGSGELFF.